This TCR beta chain emerged from a study of cytomegalovirus exposure and HLA in healthy donors. Only in-frame clones appear in the TCRdb table, and some are missing; sequencing was by immunoSEQ multiplex PCR. Counted here are 75,000 to 85,000 clones, under 95% occurring once; the ten biggest clones make up roughly 2.1%. Germline assignment: CDR1 SGHDT and CDR2 YYEEEE. The CDR3 spans 12 residues. V was trimmed by 1 base and J by 10 bases, leaving 11 bases between them. Study observations and caveats: Most TCR sequences proved rare, with some public TCRs found in many donors. Published work reported that the classifier diagnosed cytomegalovirus status with high specificity and sensitivity. In vitro work confirmed that three CMV-associated chains recognize CMV antigens.

This clone was observed once. What it binds is unknown. This rearrangement joins TRBV5-6 to TRBJ1-1, with D possibly TRBD1 on 5 matching bases. The sequencing input was PBMCs. The receptor was isolated from a man aged 30-40 years in good health and CMV-seronegative. The DNA for the CDR3 is TGTGCCAGCAGCTTGCGGGGGAGGGTAGCTTTCTTT. Its protein is CASSLRGRVAFF. The whole variable domain, filled in from reference TRBV5-6 and TRBJ1-1, reads DAGVTQSPTHLIKTRGQQVTLRCSPKSGHDTVSWYQQALGQGPQFIFQYYEEEERQRGNFPDRFSGHQFPNYSSELNVNALLLGDSALYLCASSLRGRVAFFGQGTRLTVV.